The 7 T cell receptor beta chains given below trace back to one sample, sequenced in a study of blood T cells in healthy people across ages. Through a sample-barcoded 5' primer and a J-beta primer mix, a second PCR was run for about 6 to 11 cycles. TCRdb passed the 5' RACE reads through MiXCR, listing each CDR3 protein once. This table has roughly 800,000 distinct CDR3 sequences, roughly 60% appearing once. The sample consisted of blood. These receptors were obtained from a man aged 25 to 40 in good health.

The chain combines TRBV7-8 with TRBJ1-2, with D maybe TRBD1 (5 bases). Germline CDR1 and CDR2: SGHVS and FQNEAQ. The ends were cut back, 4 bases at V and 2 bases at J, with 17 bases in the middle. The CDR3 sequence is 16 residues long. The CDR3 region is CASSSAGLYLNYGYTF. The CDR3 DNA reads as TGTGCCAGCAGCTCGGCGGGGCTCTACCTAAACTATGGCTACACCTTC.

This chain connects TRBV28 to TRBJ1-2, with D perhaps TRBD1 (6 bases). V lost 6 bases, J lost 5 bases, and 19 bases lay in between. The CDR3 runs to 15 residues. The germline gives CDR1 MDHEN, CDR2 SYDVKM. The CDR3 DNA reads TGTGCCAGCAGCCCAATCCCTACAGGGCATTATGGCTACACCTTC. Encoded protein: CASSPIPTGHYGYTF.

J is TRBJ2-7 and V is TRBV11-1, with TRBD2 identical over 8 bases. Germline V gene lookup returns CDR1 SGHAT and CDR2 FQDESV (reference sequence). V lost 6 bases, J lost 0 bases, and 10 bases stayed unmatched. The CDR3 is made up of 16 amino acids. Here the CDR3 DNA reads TGTGCCAGCAGTAGACTAGCGACCCAGAGCTCCTACGAGCAGTACTTC. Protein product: CASSRLATQSSYEQYF.

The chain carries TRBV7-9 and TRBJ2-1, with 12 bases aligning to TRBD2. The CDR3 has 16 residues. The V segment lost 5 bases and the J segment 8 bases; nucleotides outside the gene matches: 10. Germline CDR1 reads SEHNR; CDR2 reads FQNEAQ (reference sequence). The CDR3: CASSETSGRFGYEQFF. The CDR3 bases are TGTGCCAGCAGCGAAACTAGCGGGAGGTTTGGCTATGAGCAGTTCTTC. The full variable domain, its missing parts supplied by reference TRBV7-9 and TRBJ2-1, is DTGVSQNPRHKITKRGQNVTFRCDPISEHNRLYWYRQTLGQGPEFLTYFQNEAQLEKSRLLSDRFSAERPKGSFSTLEIQRTEQGDSAMYLCASSETSGRFGYEQFFGPGTRLTVL.

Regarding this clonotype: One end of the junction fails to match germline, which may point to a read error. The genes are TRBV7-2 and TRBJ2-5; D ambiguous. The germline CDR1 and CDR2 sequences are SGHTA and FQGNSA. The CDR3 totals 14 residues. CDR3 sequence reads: CASSFSNDQGTQYF. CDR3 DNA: TGTGCCAGCAGCTTCTCGAATGACCAAGGGACCCAGTACTTC. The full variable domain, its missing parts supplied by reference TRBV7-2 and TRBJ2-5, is GAGVSQSPSNKVTEKGKDVELRCDPISGHTALYWYRQSLGQGLEFLIYFQGNSAPDKSGLPSDRFSAERTGGSVSTLTIQRTQQEDSAVYLCASSFSNDQGTQYFGPGTRLLVL.

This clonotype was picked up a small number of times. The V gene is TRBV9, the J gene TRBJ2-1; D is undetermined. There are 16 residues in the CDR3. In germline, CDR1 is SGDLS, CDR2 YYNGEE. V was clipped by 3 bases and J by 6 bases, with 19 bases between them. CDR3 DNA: TGTGCCAGCAGCGCCAAAATATCCCCTCTAGGCAATGAGCAGTTCTTC. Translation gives CASSAKISPLGNEQFF.

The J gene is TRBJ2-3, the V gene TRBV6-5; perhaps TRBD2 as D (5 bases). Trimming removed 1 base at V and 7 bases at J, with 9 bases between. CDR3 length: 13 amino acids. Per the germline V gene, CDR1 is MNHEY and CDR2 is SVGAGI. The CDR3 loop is CASSYYEGNTQYF. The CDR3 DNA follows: TGTGCCAGCAGTTACTATGAGGGCAATACGCAGTATTTT.